This T cell receptor beta chain was profiled in a study of beta chain features in type 1 diabetes. General study points: Shortening that was moderate but significant affected the TCRB CDR3s of Type 1 diabetes patients in all four CD4+ subsets. Insertion counts at VDJ junctions were lower in type 1 diabetes patients, who also showed more deletions there.

As every portion of the isolated RNA was reverse transcribed, the sequencing read expressed TCRB transcripts. The data were produced by immunoSEQ multiplex PCR, yet TCRdb's version contains in-frame clones alone and is incomplete. This table holds 140,000 or so clones, under 11% found once. One heparinised draw of blood, averaging around 100 mL, came from each donor. This clone was seen repeatedly, ten times or more. Antigen unknown. The V gene's germline CDR1 is MDHEN and CDR2 SYDVKM. Trimming removed 4 bases at V and 0 bases at J, with 10 bases between. This CDR3 has 15 amino acids. This receptor was taken from a young man in good health. The chain joins TRBV28 to TRBJ2-1; D might be TRBD1 (5 bases). Sequencing used naive CD4+ T cells from blood. The CDR3 DNA sequence: TGTGCCAGCAGTTCCTCAGGGATCTCCTACAATGAGCAGTTCTTC. This translates into CASSSSGISYNEQFF.